This section outlines one T cell receptor (beta chain) sequence together with its context. The sample is drawn from a study of blood T cell repertoires in COVID-19. Sequenced by immunoSEQ multiplex PCR; TCRdb stores in-frame clones only, minus some. Among 100,000 to 150,000 clones, about 70% were seen once, and the ten largest hold roughly 5%. Losses at the gene ends were 2 bases for V and 3 bases for J; bases not matched to a gene: 3. CDR1 is SEHNR, CDR2 FQNEAQ, per germline (reference sequence). This CDR3 contains 15 residues. The J gene is TRBJ2-1, the V gene TRBV7-9; 8 bases are shared with TRBD2. This receptor was taken from a man between 60 and 75 years old with acute or convalescent COVID-19. The sequencing input was peripheral blood. DNA of the CDR3: TGTGCCAGCAGCTTACTAAGCGGGGGCTACAATGAGCAGTTCTTC. This translates into CASSLLSGGYNEQFF.